Listed below are T cell receptor beta chains from one sample, sequenced in a study of identifying expanded T cells in peripheral blood. Produced via immunoSEQ multiplex PCR; TCRdb's table is partial and in-frame only. The profile covers about 91,000 clones, with about 91% appearing a single time and over 3% taken by the ten largest. The specimen was blood. These TCRs come from a person aged 18 to 75 in good health. Both conserved end residues are part of each CDR3. The D gene is left open where the match is weak. Some rows mark clone size as missing; the rest say once, few, many or name a class of expanded clone.

v_gene: TRBV2
abundance: NA
j_gene: TRBJ2-3
d_gene: NA
CDR3aa: CASSEGTDTQYF
CDR3nt: TGTGCCAGCAGTGAAGGCACAGATACGCAGTATTTT

v_gene: TRBV6-4
abundance: few
j_gene: TRBJ2-2
d_gene: TRBD1
CDR3aa: CASSDGQGTGELFF
CDR3nt: TGTGCCAGCAGTGACGGACAGGGCACCGGGGAGCTGTTTTTT

v_gene: TRBV6-4
abundance: NA
j_gene: TRBJ2-1
d_gene: TRBD1
CDR3aa: CASSDSAGQGYNEQFF
CDR3nt: TGTGCCAGCAGTGACTCAGCCGGACAGGGCTACAATGAGCAGTTCTTC

v_gene: TRBV6-1
abundance: NA
j_gene: TRBJ1-2
d_gene: NA
CDR3aa: CASSYGQKNTF
CDR3nt: TGTGCCAGCAGTTACGGACAAAAGAACACCTTC

v_gene: TRBV5-1
abundance: NA
j_gene: TRBJ1-1
d_gene: TRBD1
CDR3aa: CASSSRDRATEAFF
CDR3nt: TGCGCCAGCAGCTCGCGGGACAGGGCCACTGAAGCTTTCTTT

v_gene: TRBV13
abundance: NA
j_gene: TRBJ1-5
d_gene: NA
CDR3aa: CASSQRRKGKRNQPQHF
CDR3nt: TGTGCCAGCAGCCAGCGACGGAAAGGAAAACGGAATCAGCCCCAGCATTTT

v_gene: TRBV6-6
abundance: NA
j_gene: TRBJ2-1
d_gene: NA
CDR3aa: CASSSRGLIGNEQFF
CDR3nt: TGTGCCAGCAGCTCGAGGGGGTTGATCGGCAATGAGCAGTTCTTC

v_gene: TRBV9
abundance: NA
j_gene: TRBJ1-1
d_gene: NA
CDR3aa: CASSAETVMNTEAFF
CDR3nt: TGTGCCAGCAGCGCAGAGACAGTTATGAACACTGAAGCTTTCTTT

v_gene: TRBV7-8
abundance: NA
j_gene: TRBJ1-5
d_gene: NA
CDR3aa: CASSLDGPQPQHF
CDR3nt: TGTGCCAGCAGCTTAGATGGACCCCAGCCCCAGCATTTT

v_gene: TRBV18
abundance: NA
j_gene: TRBJ2-3
d_gene: TRBD2
CDR3aa: CASSPLADTDTQYF
CDR3nt: TGTGCCAGCTCACCCCTAGCGGACACAGATACGCAGTATTTT

v_gene: TRBV7-9
abundance: NA
j_gene: TRBJ2-7
d_gene: NA
CDR3aa: CASSLNGLSRNWEYF
CDR3nt: TGTGCCAGCAGCCTAAACGGGCTATCTAGGAACTGGGAGTACTTC

v_gene: TRBV18
abundance: NA
j_gene: TRBJ2-7
d_gene: TRBD1
CDR3aa: CASSEGQGGSYEQYF
CDR3nt: TGTGCCAGCTCAGAAGGACAGGGGGGCTCCTACGAGCAGTACTTC

v_gene: TRBV5-1
abundance: NA
j_gene: TRBJ1-1
d_gene: TRBD1
CDR3aa: CASSFSSRPTGNVVTEAFF
CDR3nt: TGCGCCAGCAGCTTCTCCTCGAGACCGACAGGGAACGTGGTCACTGAAGCTTTCTTT

v_gene: TRBV6-4
abundance: NA
j_gene: TRBJ2-6
d_gene: NA
CDR3aa: CASSEEAGNSGANVLTF
CDR3nt: TGTGCCAGCAGTGAAGAGGCAGGGAACTCTGGGGCCAACGTCCTGACTTTC

v_gene: TRBV19
abundance: NA
j_gene: TRBJ2-3
d_gene: TRBD2
CDR3aa: CASSIGAGGTDTQYF
CDR3nt: TGTGCCAGTAGTATAGGAGCGGGAGGAACAGATACGCAGTATTTT

v_gene: TRBV7-6
abundance: once
j_gene: TRBJ1-1
d_gene: TRBD1
CDR3aa: CASSARQGNTEAFF
CDR3nt: TGTGCCAGCAGCGCCCGACAGGGGAACACTGAAGCTTTCTTT

v_gene: TRBV7-7
abundance: once
j_gene: TRBJ2-5
d_gene: TRBD2
CDR3aa: CASSLGLAEETQYF
CDR3nt: TGTGCCAGCAGCTTAGGACTAGCGGAAGAGACCCAGTACTTC

v_gene: TRBV7-9
abundance: NA
j_gene: TRBJ2-7
d_gene: NA
CDR3aa: CASSPQASYEQYF
CDR3nt: TGTGCCAGCAGCCCGCAGGCCTCCTACGAGCAGTACTTC

v_gene: TRBV15
abundance: NA
j_gene: TRBJ2-3
d_gene: TRBD1
CDR3aa: CATASTGASTDTQYF
CDR3nt: TGTGCCACCGCCTCTACAGGGGCTAGCACAGATACGCAGTATTTT

v_gene: TRBV14
abundance: few
j_gene: TRBJ1-2
d_gene: NA
CDR3aa: CASSPPGTSLYGYTF
CDR3nt: TGTGCCAGCAGCCCGCCCGGGACAAGCCTGTATGGCTACACCTTC

v_gene: TRBV27
abundance: NA
j_gene: TRBJ1-2
d_gene: NA
CDR3aa: CASSSDWSGRGYTF
CDR3nt: TGTGCCAGCAGTTCGGACTGGTCCGGTAGGGGCTACACCTTC

v_gene: TRBV6-7
abundance: NA
j_gene: TRBJ1-4
d_gene: TRBD1
CDR3aa: CASSYPDRGGEKLFF
CDR3nt: TGTGCCAGCAGTTACCCGGACAGGGGAGGTGAAAAACTGTTTTTT

v_gene: TRBV28
abundance: NA
j_gene: TRBJ1-1
d_gene: NA
CDR3aa: CASSSGDTEAFF
CDR3nt: TGTGCCAGCAGCTCAGGGGACACTGAAGCTTTCTTT

v_gene: TRBV27
abundance: NA
j_gene: TRBJ2-5
d_gene: NA
CDR3aa: CASSLFRGAETQYF
CDR3nt: TGTGCCAGCAGTTTATTTAGGGGCGCGGAGACCCAGTACTTC

v_gene: TRBV29-1
abundance: NA
j_gene: TRBJ2-5
d_gene: TRBD2
CDR3aa: CSARTSGETQYF
CDR3nt: TGCAGCGCCCGGACTAGCGGAGAGACCCAGTACTTC

v_gene: TRBV19
abundance: NA
j_gene: TRBJ1-1
d_gene: NA
CDR3aa: CASSRQFTEAFF
CDR3nt: TGTGCCAGTAGCCGCCAATTCACTGAAGCTTTCTTT

v_gene: TRBV15
abundance: NA
j_gene: TRBJ2-2
d_gene: NA
CDR3aa: CATSRGLDGAGELFF
CDR3nt: TGTGCCACCAGCAGAGGGTTGGATGGGGCCGGGGAGCTGTTTTTT

v_gene: TRBV9
abundance: NA
j_gene: TRBJ2-6
d_gene: TRBD1
CDR3aa: CASSTTGSGANVLTF
CDR3nt: TGTGCCAGCAGCACGACAGGGTCCGGGGCCAACGTCCTGACTTTC

v_gene: TRBV4-1
abundance: NA
j_gene: TRBJ1-2
d_gene: NA
CDR3aa: CASSQESGSGYTF
CDR3nt: TGCGCCAGCAGCCAAGAATCAGGATCTGGCTACACCTTC

v_gene: TRBV19
abundance: NA
j_gene: TRBJ1-1
d_gene: TRBD1
CDR3aa: CASSIVDRGRDTEAFF
CDR3nt: TGTGCCAGTAGTATAGTAGACAGGGGGCGCGACACTGAAGCTTTCTTT

v_gene: TRBV18
abundance: NA
j_gene: TRBJ1-5
d_gene: NA
CDR3aa: CASSPDSEEPQHF
CDR3nt: TGTGCCAGCTCACCGGACAGTGAGGAGCCCCAGCATTTT

v_gene: TRBV18
abundance: NA
j_gene: TRBJ2-7
d_gene: TRBD1
CDR3aa: CASLEDRAYEQYF
CDR3nt: TGTGCCAGCTTAGAAGACAGGGCCTACGAGCAGTACTTC

v_gene: TRBV6-1
abundance: NA
j_gene: TRBJ2-2
d_gene: TRBD2
CDR3aa: CASSGQTSGSLTGELFF
CDR3nt: TGTGCCAGCAGTGGCCAGACTAGCGGGAGTCTCACCGGGGAGCTGTTTTTT

v_gene: TRBV27
abundance: once
j_gene: TRBJ1-1
d_gene: NA
CDR3aa: CASSLYGNTEAFF
CDR3nt: TGTGCCAGCAGTTTATATGGGAACACTGAAGCTTTCTTT

v_gene: TRBV19
abundance: NA
j_gene: TRBJ1-5
d_gene: TRBD1
CDR3aa: CASSQTGGVNQPQHF
CDR3nt: TGTGCCAGTAGTCAGACAGGGGGCGTCAATCAGCCCCAGCATTTT

v_gene: TRBV4-1
abundance: NA
j_gene: TRBJ2-7
d_gene: NA
CDR3aa: CASSRDGHEQYF
CDR3nt: TGCGCCAGCAGCCGTGATGGGCACGAGCAGTACTTC

v_gene: TRBV28
abundance: NA
j_gene: TRBJ1-1
d_gene: NA
CDR3aa: CASSLIAENTEAFF
CDR3nt: TGTGCCAGCAGTTTAATTGCTGAGAACACTGAAGCTTTCTTT

v_gene: TRBV30
abundance: NA
j_gene: TRBJ2-2
d_gene: NA
CDR3aa: CAWSVQNTGELFF
CDR3nt: TGTGCCTGGAGTGTCCAAAACACCGGGGAGCTGTTTTTT

v_gene: TRBV5-4
abundance: NA
j_gene: TRBJ2-7
d_gene: TRBD1
CDR3aa: CASSWDRGGYEQYF
CDR3nt: TGTGCCAGCAGCTGGGACAGGGGGGGCTACGAGCAGTACTTC